This T cell receptor beta chain was observed in a study of shared clonotypes between healthy human individuals. Comment on this clone: Its antigen is not known.

Assay used: immunoSEQ multiplex PCR; TCRdb lists only in-frame clones, some missing. The repertoire holds around 690,000 clones, with roughly 91% as singletons. All donors were healthy HIV-negative adults lacking recent acute infections or vaccinations. Study-level points and caveats: Donor scarcity curtailed the genetic and exposure-history diversity represented herein.

This clonotype was obtained from a man in his late teens or twenties in good health. Some clones in this sample may be carry-over from other donors' samples. Sequencing input: memory CD8+ T cells from PBMCs. Described subset: CD45RO+ cells pooled with CCR7-negative TemRA cells.

The CDR3 DNA reads as TGTGCCAGCAGTTTTTCGTGGCAGGGGGTAGGCACAGATACGCAGTATTTT. It translates to CASSFSWQGVGTDTQYF. The V gene is TRBV28, the J gene TRBJ2-3, with TRBD1 matching 7 bases. Germline V lookup: CDR1 MDHEN, CDR2 SYDVKM. This CDR3 has 17 residues. The V gene end was trimmed by 3 bases and the J gene end by 1 base; junction bases not matched to a gene: 10. Full variable domain (outside the CDR3, taken from reference TRBV28 and TRBJ2-3): DVKVTQSSRYLVKRTGEKVFLECVQDMDHENMFWYRQDPGLGLRLIYFSYDVKMKEKGDIPEGYSVSREKKERFSLILESASTNQTSMYLCASSFSWQGVGTDTQYFGPGTRLTVL.